This TCR beta chain was recorded in a study of blood T cell repertoires in COVID-19. In the study overall: Donors in the United States, Italy and Spain gave samples during acute or convalescent COVID-19. Sample material is recorded as cDNA or gDNA derived from T cells, B-cell-depleted T cells, or PBMCs.

This clone was seen only once. This table comes from immunoSEQ multiplex PCR, and its TCRdb copy is limited to in-frame clones, with some not included. The profile shows some 110,000 clones, around 85% of them singletons. Losses at the gene ends were 2 bases for V and 6 bases for J; bases not matched to a gene: 8. Germline assignment: CDR1 SGHTA and CDR2 FQGTGA. This CDR3 spans 15 amino acids. The specimen was peripheral blood. The genes are TRBV7-3 and TRBJ2-7; 9 positions match TRBD1. The origin of this receptor is a woman older than 75 with COVID-19, enrolled during active disease. The CDR3, as DNA: TGTGCCAGCAGCTTATCGGGGACAGGGTTTACCGAGCAGTACTTC. This translates into CASSLSGTGFTEQYF.